The rows below give T cell receptor beta chains drawn from one sample of a study of blood T cell repertoires in COVID-19. Sequencing used immunoSEQ multiplex PCR; TCRdb keeps in-frame clones, though not all of them. The sample lists around 100,000 clones, roughly 88% occurring once. The specimen sequenced was peripheral blood. These receptors all stem from a woman in her seventies who had recovered from COVID-19. The CDR3 runs from the conserved cysteine through the conserved F or W. D genes are given only for firm matches. Size values are once, few and many counts, or a class for expanded clones, and some rows have none.

J gene,V gene,clone size,CDR3 length,D gene,CDR3 DNA,CDR3 protein
TRBJ2-3,TRBV29-1,-,13,TRBD2,TGCAGCGCTAGCGGGGGGCTCACAGATACGCAGTATTTT,CSASGGLTDTQYF
TRBJ2-7,TRBV6-5,once,13,-,TGTGCCAGCAGTTATAAGAGAACCTACGAGCAGTACTTC,CASSYKRTYEQYF
TRBJ1-2,TRBV28,-,16,TRBD1,TGTGCCAGCAGTTCCCCCAGAAGACAGGGGGGGTATTGGGGGACCTTC,CASSSPRRQGGYWGTF
TRBJ2-7,TRBV9,-,15,-,TGTGCCAGCAGCCAAGCCCCGATAGGGGGATACGAGCAGTACTTC,CASSQAPIGGYEQYF
TRBJ2-2,TRBV7-6,-,16,-,TGTGCCAGCAGCCTCCCGCCCGCAGCGAACACCGGGGAGCTGTTTTTT,CASSLPPAANTGELFF
TRBJ2-1,TRBV5-1,-,17,TRBD2,TGCGCCAGCAGCTACTCGACTAGCGGGAGCCCCCTTTATGAGCAGTTCTTC,CASSYSTSGSPLYEQFF
TRBJ2-3,TRBV18,-,15,TRBD2,TGTGCCAGCTCAACACAGCGGGAAGGGACAGATACGCAGTATTTT,CASSTQREGTDTQYF
TRBJ2-5,TRBV24-1,-,14,-,TGTGCCACCAGTGACTCAGGGATTGGAGAGACCCAGTACTTC,CATSDSGIGETQYF
TRBJ2-3,TRBV7-6,once,11,-,TGTGCCAGCAGACAAGCAGATACGCAGTATTTT,CASRQADTQYF
TRBJ1-5,TRBV18,-,13,-,TGTGCCAGCTCACCAGCCCGGGAAGAAGCCCAGCATTTT,CASSPAREEAQHF
TRBJ1-1,TRBV6-2/TRBV6-3,-,14,-,TGTGCCAGCAGTGCGCCGGGGATGAACACTGAAGCTTTCTTT,CASSAPGMNTEAFF
TRBJ2-1,TRBV5-4,-,17,-,TGTGCCAGCAGCTTTCCCGGGGGACCCAGCTCCTACAATGAGCAGTTCTTC,CASSFPGGPSSYNEQFF
TRBJ2-2,TRBV4-3,-,15,-,TGCGCCAGCAGCCAAGGCAGGGGGGCCACCGGGGAGCTGTTTTTT,CASSQGRGATGELFF
TRBJ2-2,TRBV5-1,-,16,TRBD1,TGCGCCAGCAGCTTGGTCGGACAGGGGCAGACCGGGGAGCTGTTTTTT,CASSLVGQGQTGELFF
TRBJ2-3,TRBV5-4,-,15,TRBD1,TGTGCCAGCAGCGGCACAGGGGGCGGCACAGATACGCAGTATTTT,CASSGTGGGTDTQYF
TRBJ2-6,TRBV7-3,-,15,-,TGTGCCAGCAGCCCTAGTGGGTCTGGGGCCAACGTCCTGACTTTC,CASSPSGSGANVLTF
TRBJ1-2,TRBV13,-,14,-,TGTGCCAGCAGCCCTGAGGATAGGGGTCGGGGCTACACCTTC,CASSPEDRGRGYTF
TRBJ2-3,TRBV19,once,15,TRBD1,TGTGCCAGTAGTCTCCGGGACAGGAGAGCAGATACGCAGTATTTT,CASSLRDRRADTQYF
TRBJ1-2,TRBV2,-,13,-,TGTGCCAGCATTCGGGGAGTTGCTGGTGGCTACACCTTC,CASIRGVAGGYTF
TRBJ1-3,TRBV5-1,-,14,-,TGCGCCAGCAGCTCCCGACAGGAAGGAAACACCATATATTTT,CASSSRQEGNTIYF
TRBJ2-2,TRBV23-1,-,18,-,TGCGCCAGCAGTCATCCCGCGGGACTGCCAATCAACACCGGGGAGCTGTTTTTT,CASSHPAGLPINTGELFF
TRBJ1-1,TRBV5-1,-,16,TRBD1,TGCGCCAGCAGCTTGGTGACAGGGAGAAGAGACACTGAAGCTTTCTTT,CASSLVTGRRDTEAFF
TRBJ2-7,TRBV5-6,-,11,-,TGTGCCAGCAGCCTCTACTACGAGCAGTACTTC,CASSLYYEQYF
TRBJ2-1,TRBV28,-,14,TRBD1,TGTGCCAGCAGTTTAGGACAGGGGGTCAATGAGCAGTTCTTC,CASSLGQGVNEQFF
TRBJ2-3,TRBV5-6,-,12,-,TGTGCCAGCAGCGTAGGACTAATGCCGCAGTATTTT,CASSVGLMPQYF
TRBJ1-1,TRBV24-1,-,14,-,TGTGCCACCAGTGTGGGGGGGGTCCACACTGAAGCTTTCTTT,CATSVGGVHTEAFF
TRBJ1-1,TRBV6-6,-,11,-,TGTGCCAGCAAGGGGGACACTGAAGCTTTCTTT,CASKGDTEAFF
TRBJ2-5,TRBV18,-,15,-,TGTGCCAGCTCACCACGCTCGGGGTATCAAGAGACCCAGTACTTC,CASSPRSGYQETQYF
TRBJ2-4,TRBV11-1,-,16,-,TGTGCCAGCAGCTTTCGACAGAGCCGAGGCAAAAACATTCAGTACTTC,CASSFRQSRGKNIQYF
TRBJ2-1,TRBV10-3,-,17,TRBD1,TGTGCCATCAGCCTCCATTACCGGGACAGGGTAAACAATGAGCAGTTCTTC,CAISLHYRDRVNNEQFF
TRBJ2-7,TRBV11-3,-,12,TRBD2,TGTGCCAGCAGCTTGCGGGAGAGCGAGCAGTACTTC,CASSLRESEQYF
TRBJ2-7,TRBV6-6,few,13,-,TGTGCCAGCAGTTACTTGGACACCTACGAGCAGTACTTC,CASSYLDTYEQYF
TRBJ2-5,TRBV5-1,once,13,-,TGCGCCAGCAGCTCTAGGGGCGCTGAGACCCAGTACTTC,CASSSRGAETQYF
TRBJ2-7,TRBV7-2,-,12,TRBD1,TGTGCCAGCAGAGGGACAGGGGGTGAGCAGTACTTC,CASRGTGGEQYF
TRBJ2-3,TRBV4-1,-,16,-,TGCGCCAGCAGCCAAGGGCCCGGCGACACGGCGGATACGCAGTATTTT,CASSQGPGDTADTQYF
TRBJ2-1,TRBV9,-,16,-,TGTGCCAGCAGCGTAGGGGTTGGAGCGGCTTACAATGAGCAGTTCTTC,CASSVGVGAAYNEQFF
TRBJ1-2,TRBV6-2/TRBV6-3,-,14,TRBD1,TGTGCCAGCAGTTATCTCGGGACAGACAATGGCTACACCTTC,CASSYLGTDNGYTF
TRBJ2-2,TRBV7-3,-,17,TRBD2,TGTGCCAGCAGCTCGACCCCGGGACTAGCGACTACCGGGGAGCTGTTTTTT,CASSSTPGLATTGELFF
TRBJ2-7,TRBV4-2,-,15,TRBD1,TGTGCCAGCAGCCAAGTCGCGGGACAGGGGTACGAGCAGTACTTC,CASSQVAGQGYEQYF
TRBJ2-5,TRBV25-1,-,13,-,TGTGCCAGCAGTGATGGGGCAAGAGAGACCCAGTACTTC,CASSDGARETQYF
TRBJ2-7,TRBV6-5,-,15,-,TGTGCCACCGCCAAGGAGGCGGGTTCCGGGAGAGAGCAGTACTTC,CATAKEAGSGREQYF
TRBJ1-2,TRBV9,-,14,-,TGTGCCAGCAGTGATCTGGGGAGGGGAAGTGGCTACACCTTC,CASSDLGRGSGYTF
TRBJ2-1,TRBV12-3/TRBV12-4,-,13,TRBD1,TGTGCCAGCAGGGGGACAGGGTTCGTTGAGCAGTTCTTC,CASRGTGFVEQFF
TRBJ2-1,TRBV29-1,-,14,TRBD2,TGCAGCGTGGCGGGACTAGCGGGAGTGGATGAGCAGTTCTTC,CSVAGLAGVDEQFF
TRBJ2-2,TRBV5-1,once,12,-,TGCGCCAGCAGCCGCGTGGCCGGGGAGCTGTTTTTT,CASSRVAGELFF
TRBJ1-5,TRBV3-1/TRBV3-2,-,17,-,TGTGCCAGCAGCCCGAGCGGGGGGGCGGCTGGCAATCAGCCCCAGCATTTT,CASSPSGGAAGNQPQHF
TRBJ2-7,TRBV7-2,-,12,-,TGTGCCAGCAGCTCCCTCTCCTACGAGCAGTACTTC,CASSSLSYEQYF
TRBJ2-1,TRBV12-5,-,15,TRBD1,TGTGCTAGTGGTTTCCACAGGGGAGTAGGGCCTGAGCAGTTCTTC,CASGFHRGVGPEQFF
TRBJ2-2,TRBV28,-,13,-,TGTGCCACCCAAGACAGGAACACCGGGGAGCTGTTTTTT,CATQDRNTGELFF
TRBJ2-3,TRBV28,once,14,-,TGTGCCAGCAGTCGGGACTCCTACACAGATACGCAGTATTTT,CASSRDSYTDTQYF